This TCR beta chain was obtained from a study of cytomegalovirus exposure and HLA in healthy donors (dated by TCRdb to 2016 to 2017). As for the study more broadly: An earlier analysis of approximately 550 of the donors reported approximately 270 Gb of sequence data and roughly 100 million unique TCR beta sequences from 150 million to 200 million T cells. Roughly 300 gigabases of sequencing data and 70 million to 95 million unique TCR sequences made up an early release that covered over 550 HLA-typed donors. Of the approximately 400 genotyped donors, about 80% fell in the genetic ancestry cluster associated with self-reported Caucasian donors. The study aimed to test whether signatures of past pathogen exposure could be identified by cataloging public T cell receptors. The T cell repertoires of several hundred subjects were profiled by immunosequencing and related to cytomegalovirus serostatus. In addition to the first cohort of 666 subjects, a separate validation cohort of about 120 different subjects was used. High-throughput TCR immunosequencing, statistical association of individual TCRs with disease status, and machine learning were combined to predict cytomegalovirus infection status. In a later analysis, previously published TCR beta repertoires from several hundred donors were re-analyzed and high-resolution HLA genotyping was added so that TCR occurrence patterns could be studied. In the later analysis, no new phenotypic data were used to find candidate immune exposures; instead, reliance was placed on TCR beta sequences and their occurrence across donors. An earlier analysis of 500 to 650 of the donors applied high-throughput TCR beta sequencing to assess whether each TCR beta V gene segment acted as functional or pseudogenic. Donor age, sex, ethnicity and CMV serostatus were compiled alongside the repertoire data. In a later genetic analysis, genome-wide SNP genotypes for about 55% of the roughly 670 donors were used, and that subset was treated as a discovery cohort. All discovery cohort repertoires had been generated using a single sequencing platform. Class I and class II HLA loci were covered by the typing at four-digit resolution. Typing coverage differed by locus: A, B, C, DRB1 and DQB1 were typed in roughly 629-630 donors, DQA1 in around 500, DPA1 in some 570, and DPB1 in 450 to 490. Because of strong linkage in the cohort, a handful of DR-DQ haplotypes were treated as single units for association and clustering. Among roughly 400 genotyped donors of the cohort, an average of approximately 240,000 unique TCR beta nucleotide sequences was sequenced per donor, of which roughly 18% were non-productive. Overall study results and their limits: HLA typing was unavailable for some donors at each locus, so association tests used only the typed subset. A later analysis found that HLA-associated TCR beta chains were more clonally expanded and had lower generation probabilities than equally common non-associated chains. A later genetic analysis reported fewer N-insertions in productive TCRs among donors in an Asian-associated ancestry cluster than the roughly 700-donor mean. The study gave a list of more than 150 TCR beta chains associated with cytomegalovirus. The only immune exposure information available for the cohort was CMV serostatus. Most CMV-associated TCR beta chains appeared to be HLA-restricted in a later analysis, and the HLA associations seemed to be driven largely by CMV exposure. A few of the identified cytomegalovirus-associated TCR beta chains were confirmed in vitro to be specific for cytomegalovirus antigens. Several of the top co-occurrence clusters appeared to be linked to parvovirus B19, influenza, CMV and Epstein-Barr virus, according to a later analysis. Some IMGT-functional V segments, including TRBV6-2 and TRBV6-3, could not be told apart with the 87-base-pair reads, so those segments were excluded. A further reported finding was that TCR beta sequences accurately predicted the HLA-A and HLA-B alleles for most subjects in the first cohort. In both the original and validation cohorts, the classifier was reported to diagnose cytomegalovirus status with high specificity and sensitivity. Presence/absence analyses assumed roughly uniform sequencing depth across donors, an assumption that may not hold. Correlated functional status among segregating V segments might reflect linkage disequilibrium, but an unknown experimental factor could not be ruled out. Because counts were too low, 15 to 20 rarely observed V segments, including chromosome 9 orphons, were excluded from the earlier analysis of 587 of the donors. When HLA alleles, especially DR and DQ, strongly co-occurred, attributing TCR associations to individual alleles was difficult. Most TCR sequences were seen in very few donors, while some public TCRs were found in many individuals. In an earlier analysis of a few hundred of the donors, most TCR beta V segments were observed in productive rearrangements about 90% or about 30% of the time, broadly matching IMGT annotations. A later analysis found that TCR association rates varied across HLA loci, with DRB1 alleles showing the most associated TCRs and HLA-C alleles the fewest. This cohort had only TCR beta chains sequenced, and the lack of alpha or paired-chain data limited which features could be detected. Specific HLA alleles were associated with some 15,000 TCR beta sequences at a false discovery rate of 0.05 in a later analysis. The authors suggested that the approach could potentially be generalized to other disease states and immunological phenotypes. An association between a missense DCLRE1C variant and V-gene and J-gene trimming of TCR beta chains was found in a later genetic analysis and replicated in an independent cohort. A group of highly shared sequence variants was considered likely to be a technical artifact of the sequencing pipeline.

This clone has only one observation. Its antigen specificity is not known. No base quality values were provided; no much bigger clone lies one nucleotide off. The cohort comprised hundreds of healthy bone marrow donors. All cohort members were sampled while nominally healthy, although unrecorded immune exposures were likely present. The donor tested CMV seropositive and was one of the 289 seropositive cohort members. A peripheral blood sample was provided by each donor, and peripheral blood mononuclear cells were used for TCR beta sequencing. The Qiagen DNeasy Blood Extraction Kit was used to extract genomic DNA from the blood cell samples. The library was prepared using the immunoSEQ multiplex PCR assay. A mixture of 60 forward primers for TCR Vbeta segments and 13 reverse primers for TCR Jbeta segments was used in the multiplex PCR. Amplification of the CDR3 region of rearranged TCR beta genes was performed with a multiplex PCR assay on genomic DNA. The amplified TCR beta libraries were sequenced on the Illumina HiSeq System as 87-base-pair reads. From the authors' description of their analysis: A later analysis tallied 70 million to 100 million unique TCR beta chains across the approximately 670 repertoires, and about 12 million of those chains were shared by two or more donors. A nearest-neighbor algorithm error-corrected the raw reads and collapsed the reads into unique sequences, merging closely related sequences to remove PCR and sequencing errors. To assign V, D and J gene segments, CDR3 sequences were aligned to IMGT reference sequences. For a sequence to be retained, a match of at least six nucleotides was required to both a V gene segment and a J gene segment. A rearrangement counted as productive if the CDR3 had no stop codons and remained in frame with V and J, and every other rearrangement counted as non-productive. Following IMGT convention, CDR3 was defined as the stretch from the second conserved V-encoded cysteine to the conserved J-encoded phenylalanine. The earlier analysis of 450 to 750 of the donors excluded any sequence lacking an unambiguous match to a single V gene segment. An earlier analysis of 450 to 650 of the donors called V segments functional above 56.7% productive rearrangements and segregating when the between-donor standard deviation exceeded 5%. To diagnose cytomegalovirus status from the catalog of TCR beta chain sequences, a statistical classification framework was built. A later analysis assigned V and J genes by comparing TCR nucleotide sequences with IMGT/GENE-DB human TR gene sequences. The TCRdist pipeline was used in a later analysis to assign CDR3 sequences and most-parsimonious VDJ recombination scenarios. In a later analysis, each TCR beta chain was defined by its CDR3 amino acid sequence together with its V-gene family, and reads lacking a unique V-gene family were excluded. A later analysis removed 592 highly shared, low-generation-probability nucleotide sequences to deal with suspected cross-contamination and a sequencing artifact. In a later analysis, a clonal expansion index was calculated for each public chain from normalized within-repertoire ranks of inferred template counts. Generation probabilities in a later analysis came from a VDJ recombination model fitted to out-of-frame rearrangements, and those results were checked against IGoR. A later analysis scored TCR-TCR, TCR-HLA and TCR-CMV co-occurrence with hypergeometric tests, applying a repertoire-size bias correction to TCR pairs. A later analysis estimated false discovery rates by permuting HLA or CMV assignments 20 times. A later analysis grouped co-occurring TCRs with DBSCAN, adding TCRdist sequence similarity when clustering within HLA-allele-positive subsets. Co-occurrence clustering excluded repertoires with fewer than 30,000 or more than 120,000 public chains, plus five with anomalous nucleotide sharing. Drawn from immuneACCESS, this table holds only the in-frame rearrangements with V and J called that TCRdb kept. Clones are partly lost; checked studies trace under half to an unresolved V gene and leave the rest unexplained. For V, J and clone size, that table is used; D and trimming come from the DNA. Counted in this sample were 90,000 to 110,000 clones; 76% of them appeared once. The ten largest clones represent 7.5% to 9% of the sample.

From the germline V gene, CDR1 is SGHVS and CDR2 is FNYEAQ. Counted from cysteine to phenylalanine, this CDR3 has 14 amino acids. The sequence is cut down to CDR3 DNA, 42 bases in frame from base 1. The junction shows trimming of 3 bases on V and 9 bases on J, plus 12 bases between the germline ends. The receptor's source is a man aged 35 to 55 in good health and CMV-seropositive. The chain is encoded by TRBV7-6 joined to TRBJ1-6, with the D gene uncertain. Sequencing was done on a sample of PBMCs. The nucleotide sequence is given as TGTGCCAGCAGCTTCGGTGAAGAGGGTTCACCCCTCCACTTT. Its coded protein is CASSFGEEGSPLHF.